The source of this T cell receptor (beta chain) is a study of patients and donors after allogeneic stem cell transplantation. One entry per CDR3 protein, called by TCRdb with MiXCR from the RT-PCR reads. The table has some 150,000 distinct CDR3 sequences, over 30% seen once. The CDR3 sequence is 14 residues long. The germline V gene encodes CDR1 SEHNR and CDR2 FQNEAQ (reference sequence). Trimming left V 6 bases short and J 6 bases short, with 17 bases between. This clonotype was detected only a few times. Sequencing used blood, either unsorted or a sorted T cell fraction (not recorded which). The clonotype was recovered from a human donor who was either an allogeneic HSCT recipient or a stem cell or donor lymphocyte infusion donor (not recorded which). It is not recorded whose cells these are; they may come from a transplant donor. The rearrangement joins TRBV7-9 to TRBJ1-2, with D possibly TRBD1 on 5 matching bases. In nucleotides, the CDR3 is TGTGCCAGCAGTGGCAAATGGCAGGGAAATGGCTACACCTTC. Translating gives CASSGKWQGNGYTF. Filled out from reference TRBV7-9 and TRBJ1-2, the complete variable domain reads DTGVSQNPRHKITKRGQNVTFRCDPISEHNRLYWYRQTLGQGPEFLTYFQNEAQLEKSRLLSDRFSAERPKGSFSTLEIQRTEQGDSAMYLCASSGKWQGNGYTFGSGTRLTVV.